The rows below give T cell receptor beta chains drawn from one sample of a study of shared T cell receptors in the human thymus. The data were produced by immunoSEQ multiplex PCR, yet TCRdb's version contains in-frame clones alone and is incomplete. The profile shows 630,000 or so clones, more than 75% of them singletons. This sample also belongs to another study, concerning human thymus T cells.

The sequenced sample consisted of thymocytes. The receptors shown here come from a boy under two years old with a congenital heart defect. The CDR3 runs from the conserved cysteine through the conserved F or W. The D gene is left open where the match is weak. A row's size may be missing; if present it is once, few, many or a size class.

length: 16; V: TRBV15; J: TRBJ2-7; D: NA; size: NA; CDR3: CATSRLPGQSSYEQYF; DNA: TGTGCCACCAGCAGATTACCCGGACAAAGCTCCTACGAGCAGTACTTC
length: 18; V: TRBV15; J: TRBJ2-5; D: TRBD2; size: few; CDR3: CATSRGPLAGGGGETQYF; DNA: TGTGCCACCAGCAGAGGACCCTTAGCGGGCGGAGGAGGAGAGACCCAGTACTTC
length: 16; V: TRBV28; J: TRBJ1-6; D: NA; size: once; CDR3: CASSLTGTTLNSPLHF; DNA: TGTGCCAGCAGTTTGACCGGGACAACCCTTAATTCCCCCCTCCACTTT
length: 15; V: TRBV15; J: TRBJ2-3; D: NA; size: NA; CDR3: CATSRGGGKTDTQYF; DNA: TGTGCCACCAGCAGAGGTGGGGGGAAGACAGATACGCAGTATTTT
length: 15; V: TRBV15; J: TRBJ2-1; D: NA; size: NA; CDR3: CATSHGPRGYNEQFF; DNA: TGTGCCACCAGCCACGGCCCCCGGGGCTACAATGAGCAGTTCTTC
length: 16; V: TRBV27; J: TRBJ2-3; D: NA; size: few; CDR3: CASSLDGKGEPDTQYF; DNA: TGTGCCAGCAGTTTGGATGGGAAAGGGGAACCAGATACGCAGTATTTT
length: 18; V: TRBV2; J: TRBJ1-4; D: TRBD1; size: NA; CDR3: CASSFRTGQLGGNEKLFF; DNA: TGTGCCAGCAGTTTCAGGACAGGGCAGTTAGGGGGGAATGAAAAACTGTTTTTT
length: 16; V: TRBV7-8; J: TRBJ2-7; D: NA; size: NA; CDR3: CASSPSPGWQTYEQYF; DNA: TGTGCCAGCAGCCCCTCGCCGGGGTGGCAGACCTACGAGCAGTACTTC
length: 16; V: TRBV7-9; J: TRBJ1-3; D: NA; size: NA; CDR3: CASSDDPNYSGNTIYF; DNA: TGTGCCAGCAGCGACGACCCGAACTACTCTGGAAACACCATATATTTT
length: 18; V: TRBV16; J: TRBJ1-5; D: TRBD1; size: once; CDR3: CASSQIPMRGLWNQPQHF; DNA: TGTGCCAGCAGCCAAATCCCGATGAGGGGGCTTTGGAATCAGCCCCAGCATTTT
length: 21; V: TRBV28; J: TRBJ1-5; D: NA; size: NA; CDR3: CASSWAPPRASGRLSNQPQHF; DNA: TGTGCCAGCAGTTGGGCCCCACCCAGGGCCTCGGGTCGTCTGAGCAATCAGCCCCAGCATTTT
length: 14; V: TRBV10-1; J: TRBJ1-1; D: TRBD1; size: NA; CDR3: CASSEGGDRMEAFF; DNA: TGCGCCAGCAGTGAGGGAGGGGACAGGATGGAAGCTTTCTTT
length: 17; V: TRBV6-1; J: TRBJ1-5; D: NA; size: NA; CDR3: CASSDGRASDSNQPQHF; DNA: TGTGCCAGCAGTGACGGCAGGGCCTCGGATAGCAATCAGCCCCAGCATTTT
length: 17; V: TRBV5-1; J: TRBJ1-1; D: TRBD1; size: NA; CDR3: CASSYVAPGQGASEAFF; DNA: TGCGCCAGCAGCTACGTTGCCCCGGGACAGGGGGCGTCTGAAGCTTTCTTT
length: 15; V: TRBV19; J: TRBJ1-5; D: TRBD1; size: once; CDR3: CASRGGQGINQPQHF; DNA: TGTGCCAGTAGGGGAGGACAGGGGATCAATCAGCCCCAGCATTTT
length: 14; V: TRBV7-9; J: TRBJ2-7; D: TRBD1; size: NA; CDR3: CASRNQGAAYEQYF; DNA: TGTGCCAGCAGAAATCAGGGGGCCGCCTACGAGCAGTACTTC